The sequence of this T cell receptor (beta chain) was determined in a study of blood T cells in healthy people across ages. Next came a second PCR, run for about 7 to 12 cycles, which used a sample-barcoded 5' primer along with a J-beta primer mix. MiXCR, applied by TCRdb to the 5' RACE reads, yields one record per CDR3 protein. The sample records about a million distinct CDR3 sequences, more than 30% being singletons. The germline gives CDR1 MNHEY, CDR2 SVGEGT. The CDR3 runs 14 residues. Total RNA extracted from each sample amounted to at least 6 micrograms. The sample comprised blood. This chain uses TRBV6-2 or TRBV6-3 with TRBJ2-5; no clear D. The end of the DNA aligns better with TRBJ2-7, so the J call may be wrong. This TCR was recovered from a man younger than 30 in good health. DNA of the CDR3: TGTGCCAGCAGTTACGGGGATTACTCCTACGAGCAGTACTTC. Its protein is CASSYGDYSYEQYF.